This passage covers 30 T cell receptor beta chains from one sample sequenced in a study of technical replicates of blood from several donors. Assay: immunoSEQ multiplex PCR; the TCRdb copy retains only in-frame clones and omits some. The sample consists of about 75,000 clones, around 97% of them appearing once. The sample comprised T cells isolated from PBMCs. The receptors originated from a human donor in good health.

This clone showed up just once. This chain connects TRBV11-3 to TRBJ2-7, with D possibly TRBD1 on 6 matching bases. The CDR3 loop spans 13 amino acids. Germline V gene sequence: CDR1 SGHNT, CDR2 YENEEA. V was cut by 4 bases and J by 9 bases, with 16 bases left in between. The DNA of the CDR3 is TGTGCCAGCAGCTCCTTTACAGGGAATTGGCAGTACTTC. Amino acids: CASSSFTGNWQYF. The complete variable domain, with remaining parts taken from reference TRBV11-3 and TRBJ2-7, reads EAGVVQSPRYKIIEKKQPVAFWCNPISGHNTLYWYLQNLGQGPELLIRYENEEAVDDSQLPKDRFSAERLKGVDSTLKIQPAELGDSAVYLCASSSFTGNWQYFGPGTRLTVT.

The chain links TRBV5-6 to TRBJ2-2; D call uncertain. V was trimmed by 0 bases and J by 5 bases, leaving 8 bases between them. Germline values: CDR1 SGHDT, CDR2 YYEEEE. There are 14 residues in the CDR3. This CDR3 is CASSLALLTGELFF. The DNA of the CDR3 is TGTGCCAGCAGCTTGGCACTTCTGACCGGGGAGCTGTTTTTT.

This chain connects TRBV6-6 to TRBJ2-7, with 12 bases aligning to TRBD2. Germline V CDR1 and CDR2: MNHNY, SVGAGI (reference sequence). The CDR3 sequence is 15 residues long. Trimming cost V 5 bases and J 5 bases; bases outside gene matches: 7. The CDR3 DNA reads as TGTGCCAGCAGTGGTCTAGCGGGAGGGACCCACGAGCAGTACTTC. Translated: CASSGLAGGTHEQYF.

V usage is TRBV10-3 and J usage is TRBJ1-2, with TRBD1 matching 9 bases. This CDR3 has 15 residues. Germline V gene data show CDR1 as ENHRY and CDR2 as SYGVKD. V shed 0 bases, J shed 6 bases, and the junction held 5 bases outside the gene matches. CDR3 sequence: CAISESPGQGHGYTF. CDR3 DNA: TGTGCCATCAGTGAGTCACCGGGACAGGGACATGGCTACACCTTC.

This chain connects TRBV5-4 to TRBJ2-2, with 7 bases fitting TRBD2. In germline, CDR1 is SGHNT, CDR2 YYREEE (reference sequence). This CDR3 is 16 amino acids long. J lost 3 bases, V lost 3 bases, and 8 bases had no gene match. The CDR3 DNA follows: TGTGCCAGCAGCTCCGGACTAGTTTACCACACCGGGGAGCTGTTTTTT. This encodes CASSSGLVYHTGELFF.

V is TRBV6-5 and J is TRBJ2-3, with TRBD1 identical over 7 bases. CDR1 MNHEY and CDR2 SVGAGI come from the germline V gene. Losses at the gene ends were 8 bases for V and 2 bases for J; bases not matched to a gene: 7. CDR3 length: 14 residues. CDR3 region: CASGRDRLTDTQYF. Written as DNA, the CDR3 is TGTGCCAGCGGTAGGGACAGACTCACAGATACGCAGTATTTT.

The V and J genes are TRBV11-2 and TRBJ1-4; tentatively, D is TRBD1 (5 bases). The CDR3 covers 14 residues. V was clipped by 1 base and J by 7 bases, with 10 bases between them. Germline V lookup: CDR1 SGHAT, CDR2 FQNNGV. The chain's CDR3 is CASSLGGSVEKLFF. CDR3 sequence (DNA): TGTGCCAGCAGCTTAGGGGGCTCAGTTGAAAAACTGTTTTTT.

In DNA form, the CDR3 reads TGTGCCCCATTTGATTTGGCGGGAGAGGATACGCAGTATTTT. It is translated as CAPFDLAGEDTQYF. The chain recombines TRBV28 with TRBJ2-3; 7 nucleotides align to TRBD2. V shed 11 bases, J shed 6 bases, and the junction held 14 bases outside the gene matches. This CDR3 region has 14 residues. Germline lookup yields CDR1 MDHEN and CDR2 SYDVKM.

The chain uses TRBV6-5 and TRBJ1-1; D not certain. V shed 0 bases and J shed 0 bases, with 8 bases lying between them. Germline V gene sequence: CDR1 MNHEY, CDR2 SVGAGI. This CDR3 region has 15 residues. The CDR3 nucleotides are TGTGCCAGCAGTTACTCGACGGGTATGAACACTGAAGCTTTCTTT. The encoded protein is CASSYSTGMNTEAFF.

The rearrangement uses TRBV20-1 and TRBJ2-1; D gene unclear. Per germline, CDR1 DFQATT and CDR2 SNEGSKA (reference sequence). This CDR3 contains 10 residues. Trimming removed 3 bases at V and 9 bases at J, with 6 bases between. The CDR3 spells CSARAGEQFF. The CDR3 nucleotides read TGCAGTGCTAGGGCTGGTGAGCAGTTCTTC.

The CDR3 here is CASTLYTGTGELFF. For the CDR3, the DNA is TGTGCCAGCACCCTATATACGGGCACCGGGGAGCTGTTTTTT. The gene calls are TRBV27 and TRBJ2-2; D is unclear. CDR1 is MNHEY and CDR2 is SMNVEV in the germline V gene (reference sequence). V dropped 7 bases and J dropped 4 bases, with 13 bases sitting between them. The CDR3 consists of 14 residues.

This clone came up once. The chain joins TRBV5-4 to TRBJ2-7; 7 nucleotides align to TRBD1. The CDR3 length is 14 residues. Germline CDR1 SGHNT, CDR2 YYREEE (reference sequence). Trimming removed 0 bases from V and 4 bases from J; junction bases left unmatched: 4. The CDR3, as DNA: TGTGCCAGCAGCTTGGACGACAGGGATTACGAGCAGTACTTC. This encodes CASSLDDRDYEQYF. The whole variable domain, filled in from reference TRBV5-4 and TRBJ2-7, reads ETGVTQSPTHLIKTRGQQVTLRCSSQSGHNTVSWYQQALGQGPQFIFQYYREEENGRGNFPPRFSGLQFPNYSSELNVNALELDDSALYLCASSLDDRDYEQYFGPGTRLTVT.

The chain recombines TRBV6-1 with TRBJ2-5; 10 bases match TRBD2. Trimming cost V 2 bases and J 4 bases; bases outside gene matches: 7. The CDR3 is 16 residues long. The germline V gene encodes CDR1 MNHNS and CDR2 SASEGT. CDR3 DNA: TGTGCCAGCAGTGAACTAGCGGGGGAGTTAGTAGAGACCCAGTACTTC. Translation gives CASSELAGELVETQYF.

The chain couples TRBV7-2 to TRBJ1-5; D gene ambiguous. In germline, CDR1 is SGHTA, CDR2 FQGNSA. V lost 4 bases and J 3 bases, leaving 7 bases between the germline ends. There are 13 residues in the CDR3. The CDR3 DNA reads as TGTGCCAGCAGCTACCACACCAATCAGCCCCAGCATTTT. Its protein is CASSYHTNQPQHF. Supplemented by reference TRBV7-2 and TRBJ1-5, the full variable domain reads GAGVSQSPSNKVTEKGKDVELRCDPISGHTALYWYRQSLGQGLEFLIYFQGNSAPDKSGLPSDRFSAERTGGSVSTLTIQRTQQEDSAVYLCASSYHTNQPQHFGDGTRLSIL.

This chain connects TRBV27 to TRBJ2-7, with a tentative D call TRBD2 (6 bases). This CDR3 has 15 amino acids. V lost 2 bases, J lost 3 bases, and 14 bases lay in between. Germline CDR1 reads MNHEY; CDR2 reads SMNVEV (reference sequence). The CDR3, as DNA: TGTGCCAGCAGTTTAGGAGGGACGGGGCACTACGAGCAGTACTTC. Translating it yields CASSLGGTGHYEQYF.

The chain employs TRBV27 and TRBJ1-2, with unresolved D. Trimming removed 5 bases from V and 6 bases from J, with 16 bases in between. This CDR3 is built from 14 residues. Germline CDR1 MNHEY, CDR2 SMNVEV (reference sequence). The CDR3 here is CASSDYGPQDGYTF. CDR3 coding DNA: TGTGCCAGCAGTGACTACGGGCCTCAAGATGGCTACACCTTC.

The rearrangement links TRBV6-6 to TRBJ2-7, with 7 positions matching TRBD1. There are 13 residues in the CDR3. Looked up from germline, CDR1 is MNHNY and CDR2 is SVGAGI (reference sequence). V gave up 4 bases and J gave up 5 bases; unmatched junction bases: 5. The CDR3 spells CASSSRQGHEQYF. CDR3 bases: TGTGCCAGCAGTTCCCGACAGGGCCACGAGCAGTACTTC.

Here the CDR3 DNA reads TGCGCCAGCAGCACTGACAGCTCCTCTGGAAACACCATATATTTT. This translates into CASSTDSSSGNTIYF. The chain employs TRBV5-1 and TRBJ1-3; possible D gene TRBD1, 5 bases. The CDR3 contains 15 residues. Germline V gene sequence: CDR1 SGHRS, CDR2 YFSETQ. Trimming stripped 4 bases from V and 0 bases from J, with 11 bases between.

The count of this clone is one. In DNA form, the CDR3 reads TGTGCCAGCAGTGTGGGGCAGGCCCCTAATCAGCCCCAGCATTTT. Amino acids: CASSVGQAPNQPQHF. The J gene is TRBJ1-5, the V gene TRBV2; D is perhaps TRBD1 (5 bases). The V end was cut by 4 bases, the J end by 4 bases, with 14 bases between. Germline assignment: CDR1 SNHLY and CDR2 FYNNEI. The length of the CDR3 is 15 residues.

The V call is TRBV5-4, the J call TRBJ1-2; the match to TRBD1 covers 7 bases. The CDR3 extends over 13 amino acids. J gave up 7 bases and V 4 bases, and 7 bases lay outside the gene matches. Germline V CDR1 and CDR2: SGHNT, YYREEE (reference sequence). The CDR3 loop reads CASSQGGGRGYTF. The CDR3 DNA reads TGTGCCAGCAGCCAAGGGGGCGGGCGTGGCTACACCTTC.

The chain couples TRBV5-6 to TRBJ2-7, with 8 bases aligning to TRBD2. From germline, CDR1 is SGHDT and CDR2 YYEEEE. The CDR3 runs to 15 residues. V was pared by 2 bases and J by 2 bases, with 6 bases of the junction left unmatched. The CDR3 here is CASSFDGRGAYEQYF. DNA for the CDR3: TGTGCCAGCAGCTTTGACGGGAGGGGGGCCTACGAGCAGTACTTC.

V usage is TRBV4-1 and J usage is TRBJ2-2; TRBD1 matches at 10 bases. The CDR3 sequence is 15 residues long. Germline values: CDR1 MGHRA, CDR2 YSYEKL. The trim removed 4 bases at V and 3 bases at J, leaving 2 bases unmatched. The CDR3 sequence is CASSPGTGDTGELFF. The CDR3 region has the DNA TGCGCCAGCAGCCCCGGGACAGGGGACACCGGGGAGCTGTTTTTT.

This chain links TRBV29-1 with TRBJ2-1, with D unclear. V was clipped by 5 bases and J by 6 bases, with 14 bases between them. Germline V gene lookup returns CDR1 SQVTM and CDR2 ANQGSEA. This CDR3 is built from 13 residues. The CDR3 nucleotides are TGCAGCGTTTCACTAACCCAGTTCAATGAGCAGTTCTTC. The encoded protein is CSVSLTQFNEQFF.

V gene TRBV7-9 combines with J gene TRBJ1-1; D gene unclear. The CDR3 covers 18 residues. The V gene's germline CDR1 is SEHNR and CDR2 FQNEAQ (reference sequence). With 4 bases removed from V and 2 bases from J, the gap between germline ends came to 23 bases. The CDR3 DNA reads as TGTGCCAGCAGCTCTCCGGGAACCACCGAAGCTTTTAACACTGAAGCTTTCTTT. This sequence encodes CASSSPGTTEAFNTEAFF.

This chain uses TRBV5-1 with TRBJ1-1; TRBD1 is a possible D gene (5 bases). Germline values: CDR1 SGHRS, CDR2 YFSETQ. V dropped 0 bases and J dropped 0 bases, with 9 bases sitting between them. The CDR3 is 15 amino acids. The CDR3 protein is CASSLEGDLNTEAFF. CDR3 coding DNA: TGCGCCAGCAGCTTGGAAGGGGACTTGAACACTGAAGCTTTCTTT.

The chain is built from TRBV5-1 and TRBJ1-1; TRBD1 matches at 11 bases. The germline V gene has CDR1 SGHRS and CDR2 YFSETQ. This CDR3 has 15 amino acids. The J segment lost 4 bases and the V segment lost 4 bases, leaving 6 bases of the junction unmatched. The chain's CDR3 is CASSLSGTGGTEAFF. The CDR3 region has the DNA TGCGCCAGCAGCCTCTCCGGGACAGGGGGCACTGAAGCTTTCTTT.

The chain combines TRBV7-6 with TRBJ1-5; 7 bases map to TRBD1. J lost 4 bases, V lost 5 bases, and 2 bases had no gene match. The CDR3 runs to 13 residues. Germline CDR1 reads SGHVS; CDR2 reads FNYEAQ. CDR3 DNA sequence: TGTGCCAGCAGCGCAGGGGGAAATCAGCCCCAGCATTTT. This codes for CASSAGGNQPQHF.

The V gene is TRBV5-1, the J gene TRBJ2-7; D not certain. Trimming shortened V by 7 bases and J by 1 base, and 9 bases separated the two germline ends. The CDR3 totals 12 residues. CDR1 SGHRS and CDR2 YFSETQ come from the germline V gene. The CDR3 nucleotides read TGCGCCAGCTTCAGTGATTCCTACGAGCAGTACTTC. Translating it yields CASFSDSYEQYF.

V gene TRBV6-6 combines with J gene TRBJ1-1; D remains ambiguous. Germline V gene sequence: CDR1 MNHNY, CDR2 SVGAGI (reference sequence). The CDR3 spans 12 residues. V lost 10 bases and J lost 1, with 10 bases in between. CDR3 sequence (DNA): TGTGCCACCAGCAGTTGGAACACTGAAGCTTTCTTT. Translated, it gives CATSSWNTEAFF.

CDR3 sequence (DNA): TGTGCCAGTAGTATAAGGGACAGGGCTCAGCCCCAGCATTTT. Its translation: CASSIRDRAQPQHF. V usage is TRBV19 and J usage is TRBJ1-5; 9 bases match TRBD1. Trimming cost V 2 bases and J 6 bases; bases outside gene matches: 2. Germline assignment: CDR1 LNHDA and CDR2 SQIVND (reference sequence). The CDR3 sequence is 14 residues long.